This T cell receptor (beta chain) was sequenced in a study of long-term antiretroviral therapy in people with HIV. Study-level points and caveats: In HIV, the repertoires covered a tighter span of CDR3 lengths than in controls. Even long-term ART left TRB diversity below transplant donor controls, despite gains. Pre-ART-expanded clones dominated the repertoire at all time points.

Investigators performed immunoSEQ version v3.0 at survey level. About 40,000-55,000 T-cell genomes per sample were the sequencing target. TCRdb's table, derived via immunoSEQ multiplex PCR, lists solely in-frame clones and lacks some. Of around 32,000 clones in the sample, 95% to 98% were seen once. This CDR3 has 21 residues. The germline gives CDR1 LGHNA, CDR2 YNFKEQ. Trimming removed 0 bases from V and 4 bases from J; junction bases left unmatched: 21. This clone came up once. Its matching antigen is unknown. This sequence originates from a man between 25 and 39 years old with HIV. Material: unsorted PBMCs, obtained 7.6 years after starting antiretroviral therapy. The rearrangement joins TRBV4-2 to TRBJ2-3; 8 bases align to TRBD1. DNA for the CDR3: TGTGCCAGCAGCCAAGAAGGAGGGGGACAGGCCCGTCTGATCCCGGCAGATACGCAGTATTTT. Translated: CASSQEGGGQARLIPADTQYF.